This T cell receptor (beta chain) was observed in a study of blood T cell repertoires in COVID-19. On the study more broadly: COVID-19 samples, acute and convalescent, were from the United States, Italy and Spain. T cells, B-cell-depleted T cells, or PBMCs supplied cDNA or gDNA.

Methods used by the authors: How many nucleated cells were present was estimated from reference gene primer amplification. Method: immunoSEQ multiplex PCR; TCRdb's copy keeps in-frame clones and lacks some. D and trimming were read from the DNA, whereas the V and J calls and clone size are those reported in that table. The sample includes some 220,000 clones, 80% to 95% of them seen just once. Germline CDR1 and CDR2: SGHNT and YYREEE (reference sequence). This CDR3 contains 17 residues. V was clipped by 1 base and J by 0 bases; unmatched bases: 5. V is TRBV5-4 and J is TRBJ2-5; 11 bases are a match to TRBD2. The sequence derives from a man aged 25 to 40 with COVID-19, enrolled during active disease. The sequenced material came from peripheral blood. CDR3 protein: CASSLKLAGVYQETQYF. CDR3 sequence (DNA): TGTGCCAGCAGCTTGAAACTAGCGGGGGTCTACCAAGAGACCCAGTACTTC. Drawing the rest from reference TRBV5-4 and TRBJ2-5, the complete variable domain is ETGVTQSPTHLIKTRGQQVTLRCSSQSGHNTVSWYQQALGQGPQFIFQYYREEENGRGNFPPRFSGLQFPNYSSELNVNALELDDSALYLCASSLKLAGVYQETQYFGPGTRLLVL.